One sample yielded the 9 T cell receptor beta chains listed below, sequenced in a study of blood T cell repertoires in COVID-19. Libraries were prepared by immunoSEQ multiplex PCR; TCRdb keeps only in-frame clonotypes and omits some of them. The repertoire consists of about 200,000 clones, with almost 85% occurring once and the leading ten covering about 7.3%. The sequenced sample consisted of peripheral blood. Receptor source: a woman between 50 and 59 years old with active or convalescent COVID-19.

The chain combines TRBV9 with TRBJ1-4; 7 bases map to TRBD1. The germline CDR1 and CDR2 sequences are SGDLS and YYNGEE. After removal of 3 bases from V and 4 bases from J, the junction contained 12 bases not matched to a gene. The CDR3 has 17 residues. This CDR3 reads CASSDRQGPADNEKLFF. CDR3 DNA sequence: TGTGCCAGCAGCGATAGACAGGGACCTGCAGATAATGAAAAACTGTTTTTT.

The chain recombines TRBV30 with TRBJ2-3; 8 nucleotides line up with TRBD2. V shed 3 bases and J 6 bases; nucleotides not matched to a gene: 11. This CDR3 is built from 15 residues. CDR1 and CDR2 (germline): GTSNPN, SVGIG (reference sequence). The CDR3 bases are TGTGCCTGGAGGACCGGGACCGGCGGGAGGGATACGCAGTATTTT. Translating gives CAWRTGTGGRDTQYF. The variable domain in full, completed from reference TRBV30 and TRBJ2-3, reads SQTIHQWPATLVQPVGSPLSLECTVEGTSNPNLYWYRQAAGRGLQLLFYSVGIGQISSEVPQNLSASRPQDRQFILSSKKLLLSDSGFYLCAWRTGTGGRDTQYFGPGTRLTVL.

This chain connects TRBV24-1 to TRBJ2-2; 8 positions match TRBD1. Germline trimming cut 3 bases from V and 12 bases from J; bases unmatched to any gene: 5. Germline loops: CDR1 KGHDR, CDR2 SFDVKD. CDR3 length: 13 amino acids. The CDR3 nucleotides read TGTGCCACCAGTGATCCCGGGACAGGCAAGCTGTTTTTT. This sequence encodes CATSDPGTGKLFF.

The chain employs TRBV28 and TRBJ2-7; possible D gene TRBD1, 6 bases. Germline lookup yields CDR1 MDHEN and CDR2 SYDVKM. Trimming took 4 bases from V and 5 from J, leaving 15 bases between them. The CDR3 is 14 residues long. CDR3 DNA: TGTGCCAGCAGTTCGGACAGTCCAAGGGACGAGCAGTACGTC. It encodes CASSSDSPRDEQYV.

The chain links TRBV5-4 to TRBJ2-7, with 7 bases matching TRBD2. The length of the CDR3 is 13 residues. With V trimmed by 3 bases and J by 6 bases, 6 bases remained unmatched. Germline CDR1 is SGHNT and CDR2 is YYREEE (reference sequence). For the CDR3, the DNA is TGTGCCAGCAGCTGGGAGGGGCAAGGCGAGCAGTACTTC. Translation gives CASSWEGQGEQYF.

The rearrangement links TRBV28 to TRBJ1-6, with 7 bases matching TRBD1. From germline, CDR1 is MDHEN and CDR2 SYDVKM. With V trimmed by 5 bases and J by 7 bases, 5 bases remained unmatched. This CDR3 is built from 14 residues. CDR3 in DNA: TGTGCCAGCAGTCCCTCCAGGGGGAATTCACCCCTCCACTTT. Translation gives CASSPSRGNSPLHF.

The V call is TRBV30, the J call TRBJ2-3; 7 bases agree with TRBD1. The junction had 15 bases not matched to a gene; V was cut back by 5 bases and J by 1 base. This CDR3 spans 17 amino acids. Germline V CDR1 and CDR2: GTSNPN, SVGIG (reference sequence). The CDR3 is CAWDSGAGGKGTDTQYF. In DNA, the CDR3 is TGTGCCTGGGATTCAGGGGCAGGGGGAAAGGGCACAGATACGCAGTATTTT. Looking up the rest from reference TRBV30 and TRBJ2-3 gives the full variable domain: SQTIHQWPATLVQPVGSPLSLECTVEGTSNPNLYWYRQAAGRGLQLLFYSVGIGQISSEVPQNLSASRPQDRQFILSSKKLLLSDSGFYLCAWDSGAGGKGTDTQYFGPGTRLTVL.

This rearrangement joins TRBV18 to TRBJ1-1; 9 bases fit TRBD1. J gave up 11 bases and V 6 bases, and 7 bases lay outside the gene matches. Germline V gene data show CDR1 as KGHSH and CDR2 as LQKENI. The CDR3 is 12 amino acids. CDR3 sequence reads: CASSPGQGGAFF. The CDR3 nucleotides are TGTGCCAGCTCCCCGGGACAGGGTGGGGCTTTCTTT.

The gene calls are TRBV27 and TRBJ1-6; D gene unclear. The CDR3 sequence is 16 residues long. V was trimmed by 5 bases and J by 0 bases, leaving 11 bases between them. The germline gives CDR1 MNHEY, CDR2 SMNVEV (reference sequence). CDR3 DNA: TGTGCCAGCAGTACTGGAGGGTACTCCTATAATTCACCCCTCCACTTT. Translating it yields CASSTGGYSYNSPLHF.